The 11 T cell receptor beta chains given below trace back to one sample, sequenced in a study of cytomegalovirus exposure and HLA in healthy donors. This PCR relied on a set of 60 Vbeta primers and 13 Jbeta primers. Assay used: immunoSEQ multiplex PCR; TCRdb lists only in-frame clones, some missing. The sample gives 100,000 to 120,000 clones, around 80% of which show up once; under 3% is in the top ten. Source material: PBMCs. All receptors come from a woman aged 55-70 years in good health and CMV-seropositive.

The gene calls are TRBV25-1 and TRBJ2-1; TRBD1 matches at 9 bases. CDR1 MGHDK and CDR2 SYGVNS come from the germline V gene. The CDR3 loop spans 13 amino acids. The V gene end was trimmed by 5 bases and the J gene end by 8 bases; junction bases not matched to a gene: 4. CDR3: CASSRQGGDEQFF. CDR3 coding DNA: TGTGCCAGCAGTAGACAGGGGGGCGATGAGCAGTTCTTC.

The rearrangement uses TRBV6-1 and TRBJ1-2; D is perhaps TRBD1 (5 bases). The CDR3 consists of 16 residues. Germline V lookup: CDR1 MNHNS, CDR2 SASEGT. The V end lost 1 base, the J end lost 9 bases, and 21 bases lay between the germline ends. The DNA for the CDR3 is TGTGCCAGCAGTGAAGAGACAGACCCGTATTCAGATAGCTACACCTTC. Translated, it gives CASSEETDPYSDSYTF.

V usage is TRBV14 and J usage is TRBJ2-7; no clear D. Trimming took 1 base from V and 8 from J, leaving 6 bases between them. The CDR3 runs 11 residues. CDR1 is SGHDN and CDR2 is FVKESK in the germline V gene. The CDR3 loop is CASSQGPQQYF. The CDR3 nucleotides are TGTGCCAGCAGCCAAGGGCCTCAGCAGTACTTC.

This clone showed up just once. This sequence joins TRBV7-3 and TRBJ1-1, with D tentatively TRBD1 (6 bases). Germline lookup yields CDR1 SGHTA and CDR2 FQGTGA. V dropped 5 bases and J dropped 1 base, with 14 bases sitting between them. The CDR3 spans 15 residues. The CDR3 reads CASSATGGPNTEAFF. The DNA for the CDR3 is TGTGCCAGCAGCGCCACGGGGGGCCCGAACACTGAAGCTTTCTTT.

The genes are TRBV9 and TRBJ2-7; unclear D gene. The CDR3 has 14 amino acids. With 0 bases removed from V and 0 bases from J, the gap between germline ends came to 7 bases. Germline CDR1 SGDLS, CDR2 YYNGEE. CDR3 in DNA: TGTGCCAGCAGCGTAGCCCTTTTCTCCTACGAGCAGTACTTC. It translates to CASSVALFSYEQYF. Full variable domain (missing parts from reference TRBV9 and TRBJ2-7): DSGVTQTPKHLITATGQRVTLRCSPRSGDLSVYWYQQSLDQGLQFLIQYYNGEERAKGNILERFSAQQFPDLHSELNLSSLELGDSALYFCASSVALFSYEQYFGPGTRLTVT.

The rearrangement links TRBV5-4 to TRBJ2-5; 9 nucleotides agree with TRBD1. In germline, CDR1 is SGHNT, CDR2 YYREEE (reference sequence). This CDR3 comprises 13 residues. After removal of 3 bases from V and 3 bases from J, the junction contained 0 bases not matched to a gene. Here the CDR3 DNA reads TGTGCCAGCAGCTGGACAGGGGAAGAGACCCAGTACTTC. Protein: CASSWTGEETQYF.

This clone occurred a few times. This chain uses TRBV5-5 with TRBJ1-1; possible D gene TRBD1, 6 bases. The V end lost 4 bases, the J end lost 4 bases, and 14 bases lay between the germline ends. This CDR3 is 14 amino acids long. CDR1 is SGHKS and CDR2 is YYEKEE in the germline V gene (reference sequence). The CDR3 nucleotides are TGTGCCAGCAGCGGGGCGGGGGGGCTCACTGAAGCTTTCTTT. This codes for CASSGAGGLTEAFF.

This chain joins TRBV18 and TRBJ2-5; D call uncertain. Between the trimmed V and J ends, which lost 2 bases and 2 bases, there was a span of 12 bases. The germline CDR1 and CDR2 sequences are KGHSH and LQKENI. The CDR3 covers 15 residues. In DNA form, the CDR3 reads TGTGCCAGCTCACCAGGGTCCAGCGTACAAGAGACCCAGTACTTC. It is translated as CASSPGSSVQETQYF.

The chain has TRBV15 and TRBJ1-5; D gene unclear. CDR1 is LNHNV and CDR2 is YYDKDF in the germline V gene (reference sequence). This CDR3 is 13 amino acids long. V shed 1 base and J shed 2 bases, with 3 bases lying between them. This chain's CDR3 is CATSRAGNQPQHF. In DNA, the CDR3 is TGTGCCACCAGCAGAGCGGGCAATCAGCCCCAGCATTTT.

This clone showed up just a few times. The chain couples TRBV4-2 to TRBJ1-2, with 7 bases identical to TRBD1. V dropped 5 bases and J dropped 8; count of bases not matched to a gene: 8. The CDR3 is 13 residues long. Per the germline V gene, CDR1 is LGHNA and CDR2 is YNFKEQ. CDR3 in amino acids: CASSNRGLIGYTF. The CDR3 coding sequence is TGTGCCAGCAGCAACAGGGGTTTGATAGGCTACACCTTC.

The chain carries TRBV2 and TRBJ1-2, with D perhaps TRBD1 (5 bases). CDR1 SNHLY and CDR2 FYNNEI come from the germline V gene. This CDR3 has 13 residues. The ends were cut back, 3 bases at V and 8 bases at J, with 13 bases in the middle. The CDR3 DNA is TGTGCCAGCAGTGACAGGGTACTCGTAGGCTACACCTTC. Translating it yields CASSDRVLVGYTF.